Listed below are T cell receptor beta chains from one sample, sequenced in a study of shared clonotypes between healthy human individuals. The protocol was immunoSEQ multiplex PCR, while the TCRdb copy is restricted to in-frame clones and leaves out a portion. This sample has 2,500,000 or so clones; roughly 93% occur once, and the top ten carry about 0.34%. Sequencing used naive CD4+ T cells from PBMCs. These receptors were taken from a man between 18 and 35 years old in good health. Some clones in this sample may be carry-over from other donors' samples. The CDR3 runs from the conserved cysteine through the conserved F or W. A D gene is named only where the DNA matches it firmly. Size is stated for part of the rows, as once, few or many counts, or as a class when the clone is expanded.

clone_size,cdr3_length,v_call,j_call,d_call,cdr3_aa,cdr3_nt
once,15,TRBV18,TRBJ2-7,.,CASSPPALSPYEQYF,TGTGCCAGCTCACCACCGGCCCTATCCCCCTACGAGCAGTACTTC
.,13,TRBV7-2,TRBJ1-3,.,CASSLSSETPRHF,TGTGCCAGCAGCTTGTCTTCGGAGACGCCCCGGCATTTT
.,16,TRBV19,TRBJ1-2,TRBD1,CASSTLPGTGLYGYTF,TGTGCCAGTAGTACACTACCCGGGACAGGCCTCTATGGCTACACCTTC
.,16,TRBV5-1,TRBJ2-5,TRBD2,CASNPGLAGYEETQYF,TGCGCCAGCAACCCGGGACTAGCGGGTTATGAGGAGACCCAGTACTTC
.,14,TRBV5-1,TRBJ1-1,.,CASSGVSMNTEAFF,TGCGCCAGCAGCGGGGTATCCATGAACACTGAAGCTTTCTTT
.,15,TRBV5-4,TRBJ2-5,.,CASSSEGGRGETQYF,TGTGCCAGCAGCTCGGAGGGGGGGCGAGGGGAGACCCAGTACTTC
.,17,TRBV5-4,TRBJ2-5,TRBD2,CASSSGLAGTLMETQYF,TGTGCCAGCAGCTCTGGACTAGCGGGGACGCTAATGGAGACCCAGTACTTC
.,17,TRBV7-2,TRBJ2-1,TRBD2,CASSLGPAGGTYNEQFF,TGTGCCAGCAGCTTAGGCCCCGCGGGAGGAACCTACAATGAGCAGTTCTTC
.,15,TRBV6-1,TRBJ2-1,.,CASSERRRSSDEQFF,TGTGCCAGCAGTGAACGGAGGCGTTCGTCCGATGAGCAGTTCTTC
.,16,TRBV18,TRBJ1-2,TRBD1,CASSPYSAGGGDGYTF,TGTGCCAGCTCACCCTATAGCGCAGGGGGCGGCGATGGCTACACCTTC
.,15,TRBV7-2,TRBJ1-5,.,CASSLDGGAPRPQHF,TGTGCCAGCAGCTTAGATGGAGGGGCTCCTCGGCCCCAGCATTTT
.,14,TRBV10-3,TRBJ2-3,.,CATAYGLGSDTQYF,TGTGCCACCGCGTACGGTTTAGGGTCAGATACGCAGTATTTT
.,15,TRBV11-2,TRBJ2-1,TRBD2,CASSFPGLASDEQFF,TGTGCCAGCAGCTTTCCGGGACTAGCGAGCGATGAGCAGTTCTTC
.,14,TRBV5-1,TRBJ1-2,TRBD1,CASSPTGEDYGYTF,TGCGCCAGCAGCCCGACAGGGGAAGACTATGGCTACACCTTC
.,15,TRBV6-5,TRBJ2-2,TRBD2,CASSYSPSGSRELFF,TGTGCCAGCAGTTACTCGCCTAGCGGGAGCCGGGAGCTGTTTTTT
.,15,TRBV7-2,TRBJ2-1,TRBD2,CASSHGLADYNEQFF,TGTGCCAGCAGCCATGGACTAGCGGACTACAATGAGCAGTTCTTC
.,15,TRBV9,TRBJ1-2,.,CASSGRSGRNYGYTF,TGTGCCAGCAGCGGCCGCTCGGGACGGAACTATGGCTACACCTTC
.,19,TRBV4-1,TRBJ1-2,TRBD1,CASSQDPGTAYSINYGYTF,TGCGCCAGCAGCCAAGACCCCGGGACAGCCTACAGTATTAACTATGGCTACACCTTC
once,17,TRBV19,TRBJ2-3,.,CASSVARTLAGTDTQYF,TGTGCCAGTAGTGTAGCACGGACGTTAGCCGGGACAGATACGCAGTATTTT
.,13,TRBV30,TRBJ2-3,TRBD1,CAWRVTGTDTQYF,TGTGCCTGGAGGGTGACAGGGACAGATACGCAGTATTTT
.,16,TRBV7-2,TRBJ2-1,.,CASSLALQVPYNEQFF,TGTGCCAGCAGCTTAGCGTTGCAGGTCCCCTACAATGAGCAGTTCTTC
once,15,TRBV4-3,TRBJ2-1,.,CASSQEPRSYNEQFF,TGCGCCAGCAGCCAAGAACCCCGGAGCTACAATGAGCAGTTCTTC
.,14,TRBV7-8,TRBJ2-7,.,CASSFSGSRYEQYF,TGTGCCAGCAGCTTTTCGGGGAGTCGGTACGAGCAGTACTTC
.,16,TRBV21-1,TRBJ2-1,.,CASSKQIGISYNEQFF,TGTGCCAGCAGCAAACAGATCGGTATCTCCTACAATGAGCAGTTCTTC
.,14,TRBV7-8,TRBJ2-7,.,CASSLTPVSYEQYF,TGTGCCAGCAGCTTAACCCCAGTCTCCTACGAGCAGTACTTC
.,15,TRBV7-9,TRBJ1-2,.,CASSWPDRRSYGYTF,TGTGCCAGCAGCTGGCCCGACAGACGCAGCTATGGCTACACCTTC
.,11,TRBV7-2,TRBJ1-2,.,CASSFGYGYTF,TGTGCCAGCAGCTTTGGGTATGGCTACACCTTC
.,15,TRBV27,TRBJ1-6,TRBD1,CASSLLRGRGSPLHF,TGTGCCAGCAGTTTGCTCAGGGGGCGCGGTTCACCCCTCCACTTT
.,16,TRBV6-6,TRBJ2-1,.,CASNPTGLEPYNEQFF,TGTGCCAGCAACCCAACCGGCCTAGAGCCCTACAATGAGCAGTTCTTC
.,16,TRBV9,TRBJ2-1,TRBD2,CASSVAGGRAANEQFF,TGTGCCAGCAGCGTAGCCGGCGGGAGGGCCGCGAATGAGCAGTTCTTC
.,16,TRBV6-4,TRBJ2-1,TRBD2,CASIKGWREVYNEQFF,TGTGCCAGCATTAAAGGGTGGCGGGAGGTATACAATGAGCAGTTCTTC
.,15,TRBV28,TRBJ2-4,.,CASSPGGQFKNIQYF,TGTGCCAGCAGCCCCGGAGGACAGTTCAAAAACATTCAGTACTTC
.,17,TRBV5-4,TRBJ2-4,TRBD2,CASSTGGLAGGPGIQYF,TGTGCCAGCAGCACCGGCGGCCTAGCGGGAGGGCCGGGAATTCAGTACTTC
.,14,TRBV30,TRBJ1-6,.,CAWAGAWGDSPLHF,TGTGCCTGGGCCGGGGCCTGGGGGGATTCACCCCTCCACTTT
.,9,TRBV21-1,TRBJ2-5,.,CAIQETQYF,TGTGCCATACAAGAGACCCAGTACTTC
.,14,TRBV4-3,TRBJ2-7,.,CASSQDMGPYEQYF,TGCGCCAGCAGCCAAGATATGGGACCCTACGAGCAGTACTTC
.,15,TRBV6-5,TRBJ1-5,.,CASRPGQYSNQPQHF,TGTGCCAGCAGACCCGGACAATATAGCAATCAGCCCCAGCATTTT
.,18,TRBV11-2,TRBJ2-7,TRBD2,CASSSGLAGGTFSYEQYF,TGTGCCAGCAGCTCGGGACTAGCGGGAGGGACATTCTCCTACGAGCAGTACTTC
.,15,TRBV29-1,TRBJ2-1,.,CSASGQGAPYNEQFF,TGCAGCGCATCCGGCCAGGGTGCCCCCTACAATGAGCAGTTCTTC
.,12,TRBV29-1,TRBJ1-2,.,CSVGNGNYGYTF,TGCAGCGTGGGGAATGGTAACTATGGCTACACCTTC
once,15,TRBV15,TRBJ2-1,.,CATSRDRGSYNEQFF,TGTGCCACCAGCAGAGATAGGGGTTCCTACAATGAGCAGTTCTTC
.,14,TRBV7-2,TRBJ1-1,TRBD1,CASSLTGMNTEAFF,TGTGCCAGCAGTCTGACAGGGATGAACACTGAAGCTTTCTTT
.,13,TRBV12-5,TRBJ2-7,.,CASGASGHYEQYF,TGTGCTAGTGGTGCCTCGGGCCACTACGAGCAGTACTTC
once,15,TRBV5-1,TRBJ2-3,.,CASSNRPAITDTQYF,TGCGCCAGCAGCAACCGACCAGCTATCACAGATACGCAGTATTTT
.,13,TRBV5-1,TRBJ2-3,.,CASMRQDSDTQYF,TGCGCCAGCATGAGGCAGGATTCGGATACGCAGTATTTT
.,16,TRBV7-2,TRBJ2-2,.,CASSLQQVKNSGELFF,TGTGCCAGCAGCTTACAACAGGTAAAAAATTCCGGGGAGCTGTTTTTT
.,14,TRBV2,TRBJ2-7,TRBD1,CASTQGTGSYEQYF,TGTGCCAGCACTCAGGGGACAGGGAGCTACGAGCAGTACTTC
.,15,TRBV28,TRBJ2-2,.,CASSHARSRTGELFF,TGTGCCAGCAGCCACGCTAGGAGCCGGACCGGGGAGCTGTTTTTT
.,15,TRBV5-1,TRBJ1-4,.,CASSLSGQGQEKLFF,TGCGCCAGCAGCTTGTCGGGGCAGGGGCAGGAAAAACTGTTTTTT
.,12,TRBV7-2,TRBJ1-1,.,CASSINSFQAFF,TGTGCCAGCAGCATAAACAGCTTCCAAGCTTTCTTT
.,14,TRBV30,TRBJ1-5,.,CAWSPGGGNQPQHF,TGTGCCTGGTCCCCGGGCGGGGGCAATCAGCCCCAGCATTTT
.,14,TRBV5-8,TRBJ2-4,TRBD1,CASSPRQGFDIQYF,TGTGCCAGCAGCCCAAGACAGGGGTTCGACATTCAGTACTTC
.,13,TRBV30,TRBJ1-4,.,CAWTTAWGEKLFF,TGTGCCTGGACGACAGCCTGGGGTGAAAAACTGTTTTTT
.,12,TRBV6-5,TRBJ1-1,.,CASRVSNTEAFF,TGTGCCAGCAGGGTCAGTAACACTGAAGCTTTCTTT
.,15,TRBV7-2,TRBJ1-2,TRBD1,CASRRQGVIGYGYTF,TGTGCCAGCAGGCGACAGGGGGTCATAGGCTATGGCTACACCTTC